This T cell receptor (beta chain) was obtained from a study of human thymus T cells. Study outcomes and limitations: Highly overlapping thymic repertoires in unrelated individuals were reported by related research.

This clone has only a few counts. The antigen remains unidentified. Produced via immunoSEQ multiplex PCR; TCRdb's table is partial and in-frame only. Of roughly 120,000 clones in the sample, about 95% were seen once. Trimming took 4 bases from V and 3 from J, leaving 9 bases between them. The CDR3 sequence is 13 residues long. Germline V gene sequence: CDR1 MGHRA, CDR2 YSYEKL. Resections were taken during corrective heart surgery, and the thymus tissue came from these. It was healthy Finnish infants having corrective surgery for congenital heart defects who were the donors. The chain recombines TRBV4-1 with TRBJ1-1; D not resolved. The TCR sequence derives from a boy under three years old with a congenital heart defect but otherwise immunologically healthy. Sequenced input: thymus tissue. Here the CDR3 reads CASSRTEDTEAFF. CDR3 nucleotides: TGCGCCAGCAGCCGCACCGAAGACACTGAAGCTTTCTTT.